One and the same sample provided the 21 T cell receptor beta chains below, sequenced in a study of OX40 agonist ivuxolimab in advanced cancers. Libraries were made using the immunoSEQ multiplex PCR assay. Entries here come from immuneACCESS through TCRdb and include only in-frame sequences with V and J called. Some clones fail to appear in such tables; in the studies checked, an unresolved V gene covers under half of the shortfall, and the cause of the remainder is unknown. The sample has more than 40,000 clones on record, about 88% of them singletons. 6.5% to 9% of the sample goes to the ten largest clones. This material consisted of CD4+ or CD8+ T cells sorted from blood, taken in a trial of the OX40 agonist ivuxolimab. These receptors came from an adult with an advanced solid tumor such as melanoma, head and neck, liver or kidney cancer.

V gene TRBV15 combines with J gene TRBJ2-7; D is possibly TRBD2 (6 bases). V lost 3 bases and J 7 bases, leaving 19 bases between the germline ends. The CDR3 extends over 15 amino acids. From germline, CDR1 is LNHNV and CDR2 YYDKDF (reference sequence). CDR3 protein: CATSSQGAGLGEQYF. The CDR3, as DNA: TGTGCCACCAGCAGCCAAGGGGCGGGGCTGGGGGAGCAGTACTTC.

The chain recombines TRBV7-9 with TRBJ1-3; D call uncertain. Germline loops: CDR1 SEHNR, CDR2 FQNEAQ (reference sequence). The CDR3 is made up of 14 amino acids. V lost 3 bases, J lost 0 bases, and 6 bases lay in between. CDR3 sequence reads: CASSFQSSGNTIYF. The CDR3 bases are TGTGCCAGCAGCTTTCAGAGCTCTGGAAACACCATATATTTT.

The chain couples TRBV10-3 to TRBJ1-1, with 8 positions matching TRBD1. The trim removed 3 bases at V and 5 bases at J, leaving 5 bases unmatched. CDR3 size: 14 residues. The germline CDR1 and CDR2 sequences are ENHRY and SYGVKD. CDR3 nucleotide sequence: TGTGCCATCAGTGAATTACAGGGGGAAACTGAAGCTTTCTTT. It yields the protein CAISELQGETEAFF.

The chain uses TRBV18 and TRBJ2-1, with 8 positions matching TRBD1. The length of the CDR3 is 15 residues. Losses at the gene ends were 4 bases for V and 3 bases for J; bases not matched to a gene: 5. The germline V gene has CDR1 KGHSH and CDR2 LQKENI. The CDR3 spells CASSLRQGIYNEQFF. In DNA form, the CDR3 reads TGTGCCAGCTCACTCCGACAGGGGATCTACAATGAGCAGTTCTTC.

A word on this clone: Different DNA sequences within this sample yield the same CDR3. The rearrangement joins TRBV2 to TRBJ2-1; 9 positions agree with TRBD2. The CDR3 is 15 amino acids. V was clipped by 6 bases and J by 0 bases; unmatched bases: 3. CDR1 and CDR2 (germline): SNHLY, FYNNEI. CDR3 DNA: TGTGCCAGCAGCCGTAGCGGGAGCTCCTACAATGAGCAGTTCTTC. Protein sequence: CASSRSGSSYNEQFF.

This chain uses TRBV5-6 with TRBJ2-7; 8 nucleotides agree with TRBD2. The CDR3 contains 14 residues. V lost 2 bases to trimming and J lost 5 bases; unmatched junction nucleotides: 6. CDR1 and CDR2 from the germline V gene are SGHDT and YYEEEE. The DNA of the CDR3 is TGTGCCAGCAGCTTACCGGGACTAGGGGACGAGCAGTACTTC. Translating gives CASSLPGLGDEQYF.

The chain combines TRBV5-1 with TRBJ2-2, with D perhaps TRBD1 (5 bases). Germline CDR1 SGHRS, CDR2 YFSETQ. V was trimmed by 2 bases and J by 2 bases, leaving 13 bases between them. The length of the CDR3 is 16 residues. The DNA for the CDR3 is TGCGCCAGCAGCTTACAGGTGCAGACAAACACCGGGGAGCTGTTTTTT. Residues: CASSLQVQTNTGELFF.

V is TRBV7-2 and J is TRBJ2-3; D gene ambiguous. V lost 5 bases and J lost 2, with 14 bases in between. This CDR3 has 15 amino acids. The germline V gene has CDR1 SGHTA and CDR2 FQGNSA. The CDR3 is CASSRRGESTDTQYF. CDR3 DNA: TGTGCCAGCAGCCGAAGAGGAGAGTCCACAGATACGCAGTATTTT.

This chain connects TRBV27 to TRBJ2-7; D remains unclear. The CDR3 spans 15 residues. V lost 4 bases, J lost 1 base, and 14 bases lay in between. The germline V gene has CDR1 MNHEY and CDR2 SMNVEV (reference sequence). CDR3 DNA: TGTGCCAGCAGTTCCGACACCTTCAAATCCTACGAGCAGTACTTC. This gives the protein CASSSDTFKSYEQYF.

Concerning this clone itself: The germline gene is not matched at one end of the junction; a read error may be the cause. J is TRBJ1-2 and V is TRBV5-1, with TRBD1 identical over 8 bases. Looked up from germline, CDR1 is SGHRS and CDR2 is YFSETQ. There are 13 residues in the CDR3. The CDR3 region has the DNA TGCACCAGCAGCTGGAAGGACAGGGATGGCTACACCTTC. Amino acids: CTSSWKDRDGYTF. Full variable domain (rest looked up from reference TRBV5-1 and TRBJ1-2): KAGVTQTPRYLIKTRGQQVTLSCSPISGHRSVSWYQQTPGQGLQFLFEYFSETQRNKGNFPGRFSGRQFSNSRSEMNVSTLELGDSALYLCTSSWKDRDGYTFGSGTRLTVV.

The chain joins TRBV7-9 to TRBJ2-5, with D uncertain. In germline, CDR1 is SEHNR, CDR2 FQNEAQ (reference sequence). CDR3 length: 13 residues. Trimming cost V 5 bases and J 5 bases, with 12 bases left between them. The CDR3 DNA reads as TGTGCCAGCAGCGGACGAAATGAGGAGACCCAGTACTTC. Translating gives CASSGRNEETQYF.

The rearrangement joins TRBV19 to TRBJ2-7; TRBD1 agrees at 11 bases. V gave up 3 bases and J gave up 4 bases; unmatched junction bases: 5. Germline loops: CDR1 LNHDA, CDR2 SQIVND (reference sequence). The CDR3 is made up of 15 amino acids. The CDR3 region has the DNA TGTGCCAGTAGTATGAGGGGGACAGGGGGGTACGAGCAGTACTTC. Its protein product is CASSMRGTGGYEQYF.

V and J are TRBV5-5 and TRBJ1-1, with 8 positions matching TRBD1. The length of the CDR3 is 12 residues. The J segment lost 10 bases and the V segment lost 4 bases, leaving 6 bases of the junction unmatched. Germline CDR1 is SGHKS and CDR2 is YYEKEE (reference sequence). The CDR3 sequence is CASSPDRGRAFF. The CDR3 DNA reads TGTGCCAGCAGCCCAGACAGGGGCCGAGCTTTCTTT. Full variable domain (outside the CDR3, taken from reference TRBV5-5 and TRBJ1-1): DAGVTQSPTHLIKTRGQQVTLRCSPISGHKSVSWYQQVLGQGPQFIFQYYEKEERGRGNFPDRFSARQFPNYSSELNVNALLLGDSALYLCASSPDRGRAFFGQGTRLTVV.

The CDR3, as DNA: TGTGCCAGTAGTAGGGGACAGGCCTATAGCAATCAGCCCCAGCATTTT. This encodes CASSRGQAYSNQPQHF. The chain uses TRBV19 and TRBJ1-5; 8 bases agree with TRBD1. J lost 0 bases, V lost 4 bases, and 5 bases had no gene match. This CDR3 has 16 amino acids. Germline-derived CDR1 and CDR2 are LNHDA and SQIVND (reference sequence).

The J gene is TRBJ1-2, the V gene TRBV6-6, with TRBD1 identical over 7 bases. The CDR3 is 12 residues long. V trimming: 7 bases; J trimming: 8 bases; junction bases outside the gene matches: 7. The germline CDR1 and CDR2 sequences are MNHNY and SVGAGI (reference sequence). In nucleotides, the CDR3 is TGTGCCAGCACCTTACAGGGGAAAGGCTACACCTTC. Its translation is CASTLQGKGYTF.

This chain joins TRBV7-3 and TRBJ2-7; D may be TRBD2 (6 bases). The germline gives CDR1 SGHTA, CDR2 FQGTGA. The CDR3 runs 13 residues. The germline V and J ends were trimmed by 5 bases and 6 bases, with 14 bases remaining between them. The CDR3 DNA reads TGTGCCAGCAGCGGGACCTCCGGGGGCGAGCAGTACTTC. It yields the protein CASSGTSGGEQYF.

The chain employs TRBV18 and TRBJ2-7, with D possibly being TRBD2 (6 bases). CDR1 is KGHSH, CDR2 LQKENI, per germline. V was cut by 5 bases and J by 7 bases, with 12 bases left in between. The CDR3 runs to 12 residues. CDR3 protein: CASSALAREQYF. The CDR3 nucleotides read TGTGCCAGCTCAGCACTAGCTCGGGAGCAGTACTTC.

V usage is TRBV4-1 and J usage is TRBJ1-1; no definite D call. CDR3 length equals 14 residues. CDR1 and CDR2 (germline): MGHRA, YSYEKL. Trimming took off 0 bases at V and 4 bases at J, with 9 bases between the two ends. CDR3 protein: CASSQDRGVTEAFF. CDR3 DNA sequence: TGCGCCAGCAGCCAAGATCGGGGAGTCACTGAAGCTTTCTTT.

V usage is TRBV27 and J usage is TRBJ1-4; TRBD1 might be the D (5 bases). The CDR3 extends over 14 amino acids. V was pared by 5 bases and J by 4 bases, with 11 bases between. CDR1 MNHEY and CDR2 SMNVEV come from the germline V gene (reference sequence). The CDR3 DNA reads TGTGCCAGCAGTCCACTGACAGTTAATGAAAAACTGTTTTTT. Translating it yields CASSPLTVNEKLFF.

The V and J genes are TRBV6-5 and TRBJ2-7; 9 positions match TRBD2. CDR3 length: 16 amino acids. Germline CDR1 is MNHEY and CDR2 is SVGAGI. Trimming at V came to 0 bases and at J to 5 bases, leaving 8 bases not matched to a gene. The CDR3 protein is CASSYSILAGIHEQYF. The CDR3, as DNA: TGTGCCAGCAGTTACTCGATCCTAGCGGGAATCCACGAGCAGTACTTC.

V usage is TRBV27 and J usage is TRBJ1-3; D unclear. Germline V CDR1 and CDR2: MNHEY, SMNVEV (reference sequence). Trimming shortened V by 2 bases and J by 4 bases, and 9 bases separated the two germline ends. The CDR3 has 14 amino acids. The CDR3 loop reads CASSLIGRGNTIYF. For the CDR3, the DNA is TGTGCCAGCAGTTTAATCGGGCGGGGAAACACCATATATTTT.